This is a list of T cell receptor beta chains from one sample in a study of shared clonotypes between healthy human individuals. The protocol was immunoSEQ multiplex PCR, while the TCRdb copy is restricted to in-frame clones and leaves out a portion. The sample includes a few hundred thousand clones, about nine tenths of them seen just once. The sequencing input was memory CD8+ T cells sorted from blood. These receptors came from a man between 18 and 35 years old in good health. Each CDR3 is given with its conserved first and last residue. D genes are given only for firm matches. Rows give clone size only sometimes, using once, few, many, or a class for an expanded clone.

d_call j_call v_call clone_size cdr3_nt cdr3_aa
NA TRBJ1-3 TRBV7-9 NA TGTGCCAGCAGCTCACGGTCTACAGAATCTACCATATATTTT CASSSRSTESTIYF
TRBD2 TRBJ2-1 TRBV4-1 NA TGCGCCAGCAGCCAAGAACCTAGCGGAGTCTACAATGAGCAGTTCTTC CASSQEPSGVYNEQFF
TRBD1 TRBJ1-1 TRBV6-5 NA TGTGCCAGCAGTCACCTTGACAGGGAGGGACCAGCTTTCTTT CASSHLDREGPAFF
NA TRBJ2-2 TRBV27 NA TGTGCCTGCAGGGAGGCCACCGGGGAGCTGTTTTTT CACREATGELFF
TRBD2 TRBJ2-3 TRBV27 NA TGTGCCAGCAGTTTGTCCAGCGGGGGGCCTTACTCCACAGATACGCAGTATTTT CASSLSSGGPYSTDTQYF
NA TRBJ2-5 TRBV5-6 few TGTGCCAGCAGCCCGGTGGGGGGGCGTAGGGAGACCCAGTACTTC CASSPVGGRRETQYF
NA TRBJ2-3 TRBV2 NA TGTGCCAGCAGTGAAACCGGGACAAGCACAGATACGCAGTATTTT CASSETGTSTDTQYF
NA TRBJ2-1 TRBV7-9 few TGTGCCAGCAGCTTAGCGTTGACAGGATCTCCCCATGAGCAGTTCTTC CASSLALTGSPHEQFF
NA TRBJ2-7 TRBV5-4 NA TGTGCCAGCAGCTTAAGCGACAGGTCCTACGAGCAGTACTTC CASSLSDRSYEQYF
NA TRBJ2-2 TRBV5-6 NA TGTGCCAGCAGCCTGGGGTCCAGCGGACACACCGGGGAGCTGTTTTTT CASSLGSSGHTGELFF
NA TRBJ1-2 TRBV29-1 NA TGCAGCGTCGAAATCAACCCAGGGTATGGCTACACCTTC CSVEINPGYGYTF
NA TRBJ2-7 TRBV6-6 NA TGTGCCAGCAGTTACATGGGGGCTCCCTACGAGCAGTACTTC CASSYMGAPYEQYF
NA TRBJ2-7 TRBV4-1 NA TGCGCCAGCAGCCAAAAGGGGGGCTACGAGCAGTACTTC CASSQKGGYEQYF
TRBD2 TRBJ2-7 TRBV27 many TGTGCCAGCAGTTCCCTTTTACTAGCGGGATCCCACGAGCAGTACTTC CASSSLLLAGSHEQYF
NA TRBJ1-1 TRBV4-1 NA TGCGCCAGCAGCCAAGTGATGGGGGCTGGTACTGAAGCTTTCTTT CASSQVMGAGTEAFF
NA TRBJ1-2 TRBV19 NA TGTGCCAGTAGCTCTTGGGACTATGGCTACACCTTC CASSSWDYGYTF
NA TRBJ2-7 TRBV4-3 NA TGCGCCAGCAGCCAAGGGAACGGACCCTACGAGCAGTACTTC CASSQGNGPYEQYF
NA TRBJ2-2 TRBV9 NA TGTGCCACTTCAGGGGGCCTACTAGCGGCCTCCGGGGAGCTGTTTTTT CATSGGLLAASGELFF
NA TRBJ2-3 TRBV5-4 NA TGTGCCAGCAGCTGGGGACTGCGTCCCACAGATACGCAGTATTTT CASSWGLRPTDTQYF
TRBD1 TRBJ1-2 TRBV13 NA TGTGCCAGCAGCTCCAGATTAGGGACAGACTATGGCTACACCTTC CASSSRLGTDYGYTF
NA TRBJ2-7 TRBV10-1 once TGCGCCAGCAGTGATGAGGACGAGCAGTACTTC CASSDEDEQYF
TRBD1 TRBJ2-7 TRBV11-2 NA TGTGCCAGCAGCTTCTCGGACAGGGGAGCCTACGAGCAGTACTTC CASSFSDRGAYEQYF
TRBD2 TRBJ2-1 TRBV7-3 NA TGTGCCAGCAGCCCCACGGGACTAGCGGGGCACAATGAGCAGTTCTTC CASSPTGLAGHNEQFF
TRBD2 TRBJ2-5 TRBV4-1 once TGCGCCAGCAGCCATTTTTCTAGCGGGAGCCCGCCGGAAGAGACCCAGTACTTC CASSHFSSGSPPEETQYF
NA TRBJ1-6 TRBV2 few TGTGCCAGCACACAGGGCGGCTCCTATAATTCACCCCTCCACTTT CASTQGGSYNSPLHF
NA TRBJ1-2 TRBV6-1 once TGTGCCAGCAGTGAAGGCCCGGCAGGGTTATACGGCTACACCTTC CASSEGPAGLYGYTF
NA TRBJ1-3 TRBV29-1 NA TGCAGCGTTGAAGATCTTCGGGCCTTTCCACCTGAAAACACCATATATTTT CSVEDLRAFPPENTIYF
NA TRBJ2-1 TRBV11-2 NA TGTGCCAGCAGCTTAGAGGGGACTCCCCCCAATGAGCAGTTCTTC CASSLEGTPPNEQFF
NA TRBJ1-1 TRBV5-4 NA TGTGCCAGCAGCTTAGGAGAGGGGGTCACTGAAGCTTTCTTT CASSLGEGVTEAFF
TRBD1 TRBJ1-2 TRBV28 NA TGTGCCAGCAGTTCAACAGGGGAAGCCCCACTCAACTATGGCTACACCTTC CASSSTGEAPLNYGYTF
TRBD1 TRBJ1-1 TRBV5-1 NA TGCGCCAGCAGCTTGGATACAGGGGGAAGGTTCACTGAAGCTTTCTTT CASSLDTGGRFTEAFF
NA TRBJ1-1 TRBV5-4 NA TGTGCCAGCAGCTTGGAGGTATCTAACACTGAAGCTTTCTTT CASSLEVSNTEAFF
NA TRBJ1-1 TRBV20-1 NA TGCAGCGTCGGGGGATACGCTGAAGCTTTCTTT CSVGGYAEAFF
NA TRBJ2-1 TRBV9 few TGTGCCAGCAGCTCTTTCCACAGCGGAAGTTCTGACAATGAGCAGTTCTTC CASSSFHSGSSDNEQFF
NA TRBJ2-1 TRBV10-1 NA TGCGCCAGCGGTACTAGCTTCCATGAGCAGTTCTTC CASGTSFHEQFF
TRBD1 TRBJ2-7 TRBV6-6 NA TGTGCCAGCAGTTTGGACAGGGTGTCCTACGAGCAGTACTTC CASSLDRVSYEQYF
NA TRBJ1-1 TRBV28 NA TGTGCCAGCAGTTTCAGAGGGGTCTGGACTGAAGCTTTCTTT CASSFRGVWTEAFF
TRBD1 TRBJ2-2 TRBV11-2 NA TGTGCCAGCAGCTTAGACCGGGACAGGGAGGGAACCGGGGAGCTGTTTTTT CASSLDRDREGTGELFF
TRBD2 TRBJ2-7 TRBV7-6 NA TGTGCCAGCAGCTTTAGCGGGACCTTCTACGAGCAGTACTTC CASSFSGTFYEQYF
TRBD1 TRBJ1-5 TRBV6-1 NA TGTGCCAGCAGTGAAGGAGAACAGGGGGTCCGGCCCCAGCATTTT CASSEGEQGVRPQHF
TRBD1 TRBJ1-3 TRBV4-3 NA TGCGCCAGCAGCCAAGTCCTCGTTATGGTTAGGGACAGGGCTAACACCATATATTTT CASSQVLVMVRDRANTIYF
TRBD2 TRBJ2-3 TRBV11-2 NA TGTGCCAGCAGCTTGGTGGGACTAGCGGACACAGATACGCAGTATTTT CASSLVGLADTDTQYF
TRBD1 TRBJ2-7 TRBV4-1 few TGCGCCAGCAGCCCCGGGGGACAGGACCCCTACGAGCAGTACTTC CASSPGGQDPYEQYF
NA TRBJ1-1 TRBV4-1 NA TGCGCCAGCAGCCCGCGGGGGCCTTTCACTGAAGCTTTCTTT CASSPRGPFTEAFF
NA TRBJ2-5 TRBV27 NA TGTGCCAGCAGTTCTAGGGATAATAGGGAGACCCAGTACTTC CASSSRDNRETQYF
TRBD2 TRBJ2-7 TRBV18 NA TGTGCCAGCTCACCAGAGGGCCTCACTAGCGGGGCCTACGAGCAGTACTTC CASSPEGLTSGAYEQYF
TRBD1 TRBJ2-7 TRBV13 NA TGTGCCAGCAGCTCAGAACGCAATATCGGACAGGGGGCGGGGATAGTCCTCTACGAGCAGTACTTC CASSSERNIGQGAGIVLYEQYF
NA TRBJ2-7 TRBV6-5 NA TGTGCCAGCAGTCCCTTGGGAAGGGGAATAGAAGAGCAGTACTTC CASSPLGRGIEEQYF
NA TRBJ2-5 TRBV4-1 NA TGCGCCAGCAGCGCCCGACTGCAAGAGACCCAGTACTTC CASSARLQETQYF
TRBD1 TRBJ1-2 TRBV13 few TGTGCCAGCAGCTCCCGAGGACAGGGTAACTATGGCTACACCTTC CASSSRGQGNYGYTF
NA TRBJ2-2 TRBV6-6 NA TGTGCCAGCACCCCTACCGGGGAGCTGTTTTTT CASTPTGELFF
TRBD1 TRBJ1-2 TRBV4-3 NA TGCGCCAGCAGCCTTACGCCAGGGGGCGATGGCTACACCTTC CASSLTPGGDGYTF
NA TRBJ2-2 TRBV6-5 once TGTGCCAGTCTGGGTCCGATCGGGGAGCTGTTTTTT CASLGPIGELFF
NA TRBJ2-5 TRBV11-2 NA TGTGCCAGCAGCTTAGTCCGAGGGCAAGAGACCCAGTACTTC CASSLVRGQETQYF
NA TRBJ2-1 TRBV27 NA TGTGCCAGCAATTATCAGGGGGGGTACAATGAGCAGTTCTTC CASNYQGGYNEQFF
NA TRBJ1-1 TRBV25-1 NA TGTGCCAGCAGTGAATACCCGAACACTGAAGCTTTCTTT CASSEYPNTEAFF
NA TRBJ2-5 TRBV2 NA TGTGCCACGGAGGGGCCCGTCCAAGAGACCCAGTACTTC CATEGPVQETQYF
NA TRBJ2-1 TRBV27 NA TGTGCCACCATGAACCTCCAACTAGGGGGATATGAGCAGTTCTTC CATMNLQLGGYEQFF
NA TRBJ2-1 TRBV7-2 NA TGTGCCAGCAGCTTCTGGCAGGGGTTGAATGAGCAGTTCTTC CASSFWQGLNEQFF